This T cell receptor (beta chain) appears in the sequencing data of a study of T-cell reconstitution after alpha-beta-depleted transplantation in children. The sample holds many counts of this clonotype. Its specificity is not known. General study results and limits: Where some patients showed high TCRbeta diversity at day 60, it came from recipient T cells and thymic progenitors that had survived. The origin of alpha-beta T cells about two months after transplant was reportedly several hundred expanded graft clones. One year post-transplant, T-cell counts and diversity were largely derived from T cells produced anew.

Molecular barcoding with unique molecular identifiers was used for the TCRbeta library. TCRdb re-analysed the PCR reads in MiXCR, keeping a single row per CDR3 protein. This sample has some 300,000 distinct CDR3 sequences, with around 9.1% found just once. Trimming at V came to 3 bases and at J to 4 bases, leaving 8 bases not matched to a gene. The CDR3 has 15 residues. Germline assignment: CDR1 LNHNV and CDR2 YYDKDF (reference sequence). The origin of this receptor is a boy younger than two with acute myeloid leukemia, due to receive a stem cell transplant. The specimen comprised PBMCs, sampled before TCRalphabeta/CD19-depleted stem cell transplant. The chain uses TRBV15 and TRBJ2-5, with TRBD2 identical over 7 bases. CDR3 sequence: CATSRGQGEGETQYF. CDR3 sequence (DNA): TGTGCCACCAGCAGGGGCCAAGGGGAGGGAGAGACCCAGTACTTC.